This T cell receptor beta chain was observed in a study of blood T cell repertoires in COVID-19. Across the whole study: The United States, Italy and Spain supplied acute and convalescent COVID-19 samples. PBMCs, B-cell-depleted T cells, or T cells were the source of the cDNA or gDNA that made up the material.

V was cut by 4 bases and J by 3 bases, with 17 bases left in between. CDR3 length: 15 amino acids. Per the germline V gene, CDR1 is SGHRS and CDR2 is YFSETQ. Generated by immunoSEQ multiplex PCR, the TCRdb table keeps only in-frame clones and is missing some. Of fewer than 200,000 clones in the sample, 70% to 85% were seen once. This chain joins TRBV5-1 and TRBJ2-7, with TRBD2 as a possible D gene (5 bases). Material for sequencing was peripheral blood. The sequence came from a man between 60 and 75 years old who had recovered from COVID-19. The CDR3 region has the DNA TGCGCCAGCAGCCTGATTGAGAGAGGGATCTACGAGCAGTACTTC. It specifies CASSLIERGIYEQYF.